This T cell receptor (beta chain) was obtained from a study of blood T cell repertoires in COVID-19. CDR3 length: 16 residues. The V end was cut by 0 bases, the J end by 0 bases, with 9 bases between. Germline V gives CDR1 LNHDA, CDR2 SQIVND (reference sequence). The table came from immunoSEQ multiplex PCR; TCRdb's copy has only in-frame clones and leaves some out. In the table there are 200,000 to 250,000 clones, roughly 84% of which are singletons. The chain joins TRBV19 to TRBJ1-5, with D tentatively TRBD1 (5 bases). Input material: peripheral blood. The source of this sequence is a woman in her thirties or forties who had recovered from COVID-19. CDR3 residues: CASSIERQISNQPQHF. The CDR3 coding sequence is TGTGCCAGTAGTATAGAGAGACAGATTAGCAATCAGCCCCAGCATTTT.